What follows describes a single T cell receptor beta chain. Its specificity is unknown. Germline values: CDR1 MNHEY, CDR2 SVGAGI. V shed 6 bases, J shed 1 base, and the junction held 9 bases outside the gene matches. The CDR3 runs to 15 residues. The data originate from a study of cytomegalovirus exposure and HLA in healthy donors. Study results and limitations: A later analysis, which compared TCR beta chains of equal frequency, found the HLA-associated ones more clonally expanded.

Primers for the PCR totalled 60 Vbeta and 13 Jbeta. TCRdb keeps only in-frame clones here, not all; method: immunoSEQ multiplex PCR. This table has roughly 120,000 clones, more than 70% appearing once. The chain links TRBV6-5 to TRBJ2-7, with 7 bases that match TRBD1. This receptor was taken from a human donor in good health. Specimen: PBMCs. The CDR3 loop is CASRNPRDRSYEQYF. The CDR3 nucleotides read TGTGCCAGCAGGAACCCCCGGGACAGATCCTACGAGCAGTACTTC.